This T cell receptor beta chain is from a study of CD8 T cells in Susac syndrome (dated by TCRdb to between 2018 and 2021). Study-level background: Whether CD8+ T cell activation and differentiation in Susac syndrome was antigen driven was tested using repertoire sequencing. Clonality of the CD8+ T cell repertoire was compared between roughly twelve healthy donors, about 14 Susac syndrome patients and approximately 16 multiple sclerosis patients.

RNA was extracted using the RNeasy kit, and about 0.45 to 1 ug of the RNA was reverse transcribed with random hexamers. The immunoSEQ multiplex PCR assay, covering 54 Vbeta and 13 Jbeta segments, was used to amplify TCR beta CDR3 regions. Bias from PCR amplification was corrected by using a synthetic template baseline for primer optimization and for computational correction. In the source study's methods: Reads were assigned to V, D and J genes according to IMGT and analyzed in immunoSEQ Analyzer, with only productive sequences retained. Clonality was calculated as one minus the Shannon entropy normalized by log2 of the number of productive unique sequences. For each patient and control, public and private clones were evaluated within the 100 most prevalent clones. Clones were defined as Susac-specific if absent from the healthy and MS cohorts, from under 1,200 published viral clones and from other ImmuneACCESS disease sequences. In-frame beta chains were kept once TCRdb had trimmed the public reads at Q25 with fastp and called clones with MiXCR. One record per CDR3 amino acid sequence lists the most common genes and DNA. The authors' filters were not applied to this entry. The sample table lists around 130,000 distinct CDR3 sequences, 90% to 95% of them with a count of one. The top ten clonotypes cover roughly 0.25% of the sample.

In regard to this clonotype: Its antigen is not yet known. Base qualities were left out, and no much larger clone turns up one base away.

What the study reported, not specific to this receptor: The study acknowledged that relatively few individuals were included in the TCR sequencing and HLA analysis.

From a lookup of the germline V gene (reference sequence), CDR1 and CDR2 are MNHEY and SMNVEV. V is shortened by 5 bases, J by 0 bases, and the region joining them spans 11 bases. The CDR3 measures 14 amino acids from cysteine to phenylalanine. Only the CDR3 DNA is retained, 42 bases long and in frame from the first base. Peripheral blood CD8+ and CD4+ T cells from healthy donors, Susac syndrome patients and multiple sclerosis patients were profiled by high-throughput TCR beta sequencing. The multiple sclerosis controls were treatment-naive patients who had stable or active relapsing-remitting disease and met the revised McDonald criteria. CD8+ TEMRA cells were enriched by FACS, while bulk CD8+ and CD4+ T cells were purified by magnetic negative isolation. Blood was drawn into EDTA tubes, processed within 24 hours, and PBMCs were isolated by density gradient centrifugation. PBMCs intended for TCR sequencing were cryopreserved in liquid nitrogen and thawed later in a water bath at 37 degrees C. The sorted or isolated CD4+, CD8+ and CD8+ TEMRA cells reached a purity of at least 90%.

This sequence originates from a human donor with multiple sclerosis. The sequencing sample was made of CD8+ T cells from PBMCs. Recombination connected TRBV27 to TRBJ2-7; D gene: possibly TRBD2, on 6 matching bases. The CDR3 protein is CASSALASSYEQYF. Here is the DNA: TGTGCCAGCAGTGCCCTAGCGTCCTCCTACGAGCAGTACTTC.